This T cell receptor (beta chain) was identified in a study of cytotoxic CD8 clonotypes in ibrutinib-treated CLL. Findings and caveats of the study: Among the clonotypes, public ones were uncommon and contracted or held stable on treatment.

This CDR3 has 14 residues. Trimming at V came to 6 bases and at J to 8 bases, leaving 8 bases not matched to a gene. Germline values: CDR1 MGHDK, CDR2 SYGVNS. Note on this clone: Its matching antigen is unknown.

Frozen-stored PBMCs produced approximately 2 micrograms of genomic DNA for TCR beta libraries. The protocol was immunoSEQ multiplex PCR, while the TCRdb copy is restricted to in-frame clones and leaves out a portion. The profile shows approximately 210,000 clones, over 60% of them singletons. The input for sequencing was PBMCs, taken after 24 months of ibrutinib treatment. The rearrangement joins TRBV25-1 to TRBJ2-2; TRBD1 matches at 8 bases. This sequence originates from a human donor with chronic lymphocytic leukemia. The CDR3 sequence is CASRPQGAPGELFF. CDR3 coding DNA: TGTGCCAGCAGACCCCAGGGGGCGCCTGGGGAGCTGTTTTTT. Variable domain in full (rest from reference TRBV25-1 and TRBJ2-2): EADIYQTPRYLVIGTGKKITLECSQTMGHDKMYWYQQDPGMELHLIHYSYGVNSTEKGDLSSESTVSRIRTEHFPLTLESARPSHTSQYLCASRPQGAPGELFFGEGSRLTVL.